This entry features one T cell receptor (beta chain) sequence. Trimming cost V 5 bases and J 6 bases, with 22 bases left between them. Germline CDR1 and CDR2: MNHNY and SVGAGI (reference sequence). The CDR3 contains 16 residues. Original analysis: Scientists estimated how many nucleated cells there were by amplifying reference gene primers. Method: immunoSEQ multiplex PCR; TCRdb's copy keeps in-frame clones and lacks some. V, J and clone size reflect that table, while D and trimming were determined from the DNA. The sample consists of around 250,000 clones, approximately 88% of them appearing once. These data come from a study of blood T cell repertoires in COVID-19. Study-wide context: Specimens from acute and convalescent COVID-19 originated in the United States, Italy and Spain. PBMCs, B-cell-depleted T cells, or T cells were the source of the cDNA or gDNA that made up the material.

The source of this sequence is a woman between 40 and 55 years old who had recovered from COVID-19. Sequences were obtained from peripheral blood. This chain joins TRBV6-6 and TRBJ1-2; the D gene is possibly TRBD1 (5 bases). CDR3 in amino acids: CASSLPLGQGVDGYTF. In DNA, the CDR3 is TGTGCCAGCAGTCTCCCCTTAGGGCAGGGTGTCGATGGCTACACCTTC.